The 16 T cell receptor beta chains given below trace back to one sample, sequenced in a study of breast tumors, draining lymph nodes, adjacent tissues. In TCRdb, the multiplex PCR reads were re-called with MiXCR into one record per CDR3 protein. Among 150,000 to 250,000 distinct CDR3 sequences listed, 25% to 40% were seen once. Samples came from axillary lymph nodes draining the breast cancer. Input material: axillary lymph node tissue. These receptors all come from a female donor with breast cancer. Some clones in this sample may be carry-over from other donors' samples.

This clonotype was recorded a few times. This chain uses TRBV6-1 with TRBJ2-1; TRBD2 is a possible D gene (5 bases). Trimming pared 2 bases from V and 3 bases from J, leaving 11 bases between. The CDR3 is 15 residues long. Germline CDR1 MNHNS, CDR2 SASEGT. Here the CDR3 reads CASSEPARGYNEQFF. DNA of the CDR3: TGTGCCAGCAGTGAACCAGCCCGGGGCTACAATGAGCAGTTCTTC.

This clonotype was detected a few times. Since a much larger clone is just one base distant, this may be a read error. In this CDR3 the conserved last residue, phenylalanine or tryptophan, is missing, so a read error is likely. V gene TRBV5-1 combines with J gene TRBJ1-2; tentatively, D is TRBD1 (6 bases). Germline CDR1 reads SGHRS; CDR2 reads YFSETQ. Trimming left V 0 bases short and J 6 bases short, with 15 bases between. The CDR3 runs 15 residues. CDR3 bases: TGCGCCAGCAGCTTGGAGGGGGTAACTACCCATGGCTACACCCTC. It encodes CASSLEGVTTHGYTL.

The chain carries TRBV11-2 and TRBJ2-7, with TRBD1 identical over 11 bases. The CDR3 length is 15 residues. Germline loops: CDR1 SGHAT, CDR2 FQNNGV. After removal of 6 bases from V and 0 bases from J, the junction contained 4 bases not matched to a gene. The CDR3 protein is CASSLGTGGSYEQYF. CDR3 sequence (DNA): TGTGCCAGCAGTCTCGGGACAGGGGGCTCCTACGAGCAGTACTTC.

The CDR3 DNA reads as TGCAGCTTTGGGACAGGGGGCAGCATCGGCTATGGCTACACCTTC. This gives the protein CSFGTGGSIGYGYTF. This rearrangement joins TRBV29-1 to TRBJ1-2, with 12 bases that match TRBD1. V trimming: 8 bases; J trimming: 4 bases; junction bases outside the gene matches: 11. The length of the CDR3 is 15 residues. Germline V CDR1 and CDR2: SQVTM, ANQGSEA.

The CDR3, as DNA: TGTGCCAGCAAGACTAGCGGGGGGGCCATTGAGACCCAGTACTTC. It specifies CASKTSGGAIETQYF. V and J are TRBV2 and TRBJ2-5; 14 nucleotides agree with TRBD2. CDR3 length equals 15 residues. Germline V CDR1 and CDR2: SNHLY, FYNNEI. V shed 7 bases and J 5 bases; nucleotides not matched to a gene: 6. The variable domain in full, completed from reference TRBV2 and TRBJ2-5, reads EPEVTQTPSHQVTQMGQEVILRCVPISNHLYFYWYRQILGQKVEFLVSFYNNEISEKSEIFDDQFSVERPDGSNFTLKIRSTKLEDSAMYFCASKTSGGAIETQYFGPGTRLLVL.

Comments on this clonotype: Since a much larger clone is just one base distant, this may be a read error. The J gene is TRBJ2-1, the V gene TRBV2; TRBD1 might be the D (5 bases). Trimming shortened V by 5 bases and J by 7 bases, and 15 bases separated the two germline ends. This CDR3 is built from 14 residues. The germline V gene encodes CDR1 SNHLY and CDR2 FYNNEI. The CDR3: CASSRALPGNEQFF. CDR3 coding DNA: TGTGCCAGCAGTCGGGCTCTTCCAGGGAATGAGCAGTTCTTC.

In its sample, this clonotype was seen many times. The gene calls are TRBV4-1 and TRBJ2-3; D may be TRBD2 (6 bases). Germline values: CDR1 MGHRA, CDR2 YSYEKL. V lost 5 bases to trimming and J lost 2 bases, with 11 bases between them. The CDR3 contains 14 residues. The CDR3: CASSSGLYTDTQYF. The CDR3 bases are TGCGCCAGCAGCTCGGGACTCTACACAGATACGCAGTATTTT.

The sample holds many counts of this clonotype. The J gene is TRBJ2-7, the V gene TRBV29-1; 10 bases agree with TRBD1. The length of the CDR3 is 13 residues. V lost 3 bases and J lost 5; bases outside the gene matches: 4. Looked up from germline, CDR1 is SQVTM and CDR2 is ANQGSEA. CDR3 protein: CSVEGDRGDEQYF. For the CDR3, the DNA is TGCAGCGTTGAGGGGGACAGGGGCGACGAGCAGTACTTC.

This clonotype was recorded many times. The chain employs TRBV20-1 and TRBJ2-7; D call uncertain. CDR1 is DFQATT, CDR2 SNEGSKA, per germline (reference sequence). V was cut by 0 bases and J by 2 bases, with 8 bases left in between. The CDR3 is made up of 13 amino acids. CDR3 in amino acids: CSARDLSPYEQYF. CDR3 sequence (DNA): TGCAGTGCTAGAGATCTTTCACCCTACGAGCAGTACTTC.

Comments on this clonotype: The CDR3 carries no conserved terminal phenylalanine or tryptophan, so it likely arises from a read error. The DNA is left out, because the CDR3 cannot be placed on it with certainty; the CDR3 is given as TCRdb lists it. The rearrangement joins TRBV7-2 to TRBJ2-3; the D call of TRBD1 is as the table states it, not checked on the DNA. The CDR3 spans 13 amino acids, including both terminal residues. Germline V gives CDR1 SGHTA, CDR2 FQGNSA. The CDR3 sequence: CASRLGTRDTQSH.

V and J are TRBV19 and TRBJ2-1; D is perhaps TRBD2 (7 bases). V gave up 3 bases and J gave up 13 bases, with 25 bases separating them. This CDR3 spans 16 amino acids. Germline values: CDR1 LNHDA, CDR2 SQIVND (reference sequence). CDR3 nucleotides: TGTGCCAGTAGTATGGTCGGCGGGGGCTGCGAAGGGTGCCAGTTCTTC. It is translated as CASSMVGGGCEGCQFF.

In its sample, this clonotype was seen a few times. The CDR3 DNA is TGTGCCAGCTCACCACTTCCGGGACAGGGAAAAGGTGAGCAGTTCTTC. Translation gives CASSPLPGQGKGEQFF. V gene TRBV18 combines with J gene TRBJ2-1; 9 bases fit TRBD1. Per germline, CDR1 KGHSH and CDR2 LQKENI. CDR3 length equals 16 residues. Unmatched junction bases numbered 10, after V lost 1 base and J lost 9 bases.

Many counts were recorded for this clonotype. This rearrangement joins TRBV7-9 to TRBJ2-7; D ambiguous. CDR3 size: 15 residues. The germline V and J ends were trimmed by 4 bases and 2 bases, with 15 bases remaining between them. The germline V gene has CDR1 SEHNR and CDR2 FQNEAQ (reference sequence). The DNA of the CDR3 is TGTGCCAGCAGCTCCACAGACGGATCTCCCTACGAGCAGTACTTC. This encodes CASSSTDGSPYEQYF.

V and J are TRBV10-2 and TRBJ1-2; 7 bases fit TRBD1. This CDR3 has 13 amino acids. Germline assignment: CDR1 WSHSY and CDR2 SAAADI. The V segment lost 9 bases and the J segment 7 bases; nucleotides outside the gene matches: 11. CDR3 sequence (DNA): TGCGCCAGTCAGGGGGGGGGGGCGACTGGCTACACCTTC. Translation: CASQGGGATGYTF.

The rearrangement links TRBV3-1 to TRBJ2-2, with TRBD2 matching 9 bases. V dropped 4 bases and J dropped 7; count of bases not matched to a gene: 13. The CDR3 is 17 residues long. Germline V gives CDR1 LGHDT, CDR2 YNNKEL (reference sequence). In nucleotides, the CDR3 is TGTGCCAGCAGCCGATCGGGCGGGAGGGCCAAGGACGGGGAGCTGTTTTTT. Translated, it gives CASSRSGGRAKDGELFF.

This chain links TRBV18 with TRBJ1-3; 8 bases align to TRBD1. Germline V gene sequence: CDR1 KGHSH, CDR2 LQKENI. Trimming cost V 4 bases and J 2 bases; bases outside gene matches: 7. CDR3 length: 16 residues. CDR3 bases: TGTGCCAGCTCACAAGACAGGGGTACCCCTGGAAACACCATATATTTT. This translates into CASSQDRGTPGNTIYF. Supplemented by reference TRBV18 and TRBJ1-3, the full variable domain reads NAGVMQNPRHLVRRRGQEARLRCSPMKGHSHVYWYRQLPEEGLKFMVYLQKENIIDESGMPKERFSAEFPKEGPSILRIQQVVRGDSAAYFCASSQDRGTPGNTIYFGEGSWLTVV.